This is a list of T cell receptor beta chains from one sample in a study of shared clonotypes between healthy human individuals. Profiled with immunoSEQ multiplex PCR; TCRdb holds only in-frame clones, not every one. The sample consists of more than 400,000 clones, 65% to 85% of them appearing once. Source material: PBMCs. These receptors all come from a woman aged 40 to 55 in good health. Some clones in this sample may be carry-over from other donors' samples. Both conserved end residues are part of each CDR3. The order of the fields is V gene, clone size, D gene, J gene, CDR3 protein, CDR3 DNA. The D gene is left open where the match is weak. Not all rows give a size; the values are once, few, many and, for expanded clones, a class.

TRBV9	few	NA	TRBJ2-2	CASEEGSSNTGELFF	TGTGCCAGCGAGGAGGGCAGTTCGAACACCGGGGAGCTGTTTTTT
TRBV7-3	NA	NA	TRBJ2-5	CASSLTRRETQYF	TGTGCCAGCAGCTTAACGAGGAGAGAGACCCAGTACTTC
TRBV19	NA	TRBD1	TRBJ2-7	CASALGQGSLYEQYF	TGTGCCAGTGCCCTCGGACAGGGCAGTTTGTACGAGCAGTACTTC
TRBV5-1	NA	TRBD1	TRBJ2-5	CASSYSGQGEETQYF	TGCGCCAGCAGCTACTCGGGACAGGGGGAAGAGACCCAGTACTTC
TRBV7-9	NA	NA	TRBJ1-1	CASSPRWKGDTEAFF	TGTGCCAGCAGCCCGCGTTGGAAGGGAGACACTGAAGCTTTCTTT
TRBV25-1	NA	NA	TRBJ1-2	CASSEYGLRDAYGYTF	TGTGCCAGCAGTGAATATGGGCTCCGGGACGCCTATGGCTACACCTTC
TRBV5-1	NA	NA	TRBJ2-3	CASSSLRGGGKDTQYF	TGCGCCAGCAGCTCCCTCAGGGGAGGTGGTAAAGATACGCAGTATTTT
TRBV11-1	once	TRBD2	TRBJ2-1	CASSSFSSAGGSSYNEQFF	TGTGCCAGCAGCTCTTTTAGCTCCGCGGGAGGGAGCTCCTACAATGAGCAGTTCTTC
TRBV2	NA	TRBD1	TRBJ1-2	CASSEVRGNYGYTF	TGTGCCAGCAGTGAGGTCAGGGGGAACTATGGCTACACCTTC
TRBV7-2	NA	NA	TRBJ1-2	CASSPGVGPTGGYTF	TGTGCCAGCAGCCCCGGAGTGGGGCCCACCGGGGGCTACACCTTC
TRBV28	NA	NA	TRBJ2-1	CASSYGPEQFF	TGTGCCAGCAGCTACGGGCCTGAGCAGTTCTTC
TRBV27	NA	NA	TRBJ2-2	CASSLRVGQEGGELFF	TGTGCCAGCAGTTTACGGGTTGGACAGGAGGGCGGGGAGCTGTTTTTT
TRBV5-1	NA	NA	TRBJ2-1	CASSPRGAGYNEQFF	TGCGCCAGCAGCCCCCGTGGGGCGGGGTACAATGAGCAGTTCTTC
TRBV9	NA	TRBD1	TRBJ2-7	CASSPRDRGLEQYF	TGTGCCAGCAGCCCCCGGGACAGGGGGCTCGAGCAGTACTTC
TRBV7-2	NA	TRBD2	TRBJ2-4	CASSLREREARGWNIQYF	TGTGCCAGCAGCCTCCGTGAGCGGGAGGCCCGAGGTTGGAACATTCAGTACTTC
TRBV30	NA	NA	TRBJ2-2	CAWSVWRDYTGELFF	TGTGCCTGGAGTGTTTGGCGGGACTACACCGGGGAGCTGTTTTTT
TRBV19	few	NA	TRBJ2-4	CASNKQGAKNIQYF	TGTGCCAGTAACAAACAGGGCGCCAAAAACATTCAGTACTTC
TRBV5-1	NA	TRBD1	TRBJ1-1	CASSLDVWTGGTEAFF	TGCGCCAGCAGCTTGGACGTCTGGACAGGAGGCACTGAAGCTTTCTTT
TRBV5-4	NA	TRBD2	TRBJ2-1	CASSFSGGEQFF	TGTGCCAGCAGCTTTTCCGGGGGGGAGCAGTTCTTC
TRBV19	NA	NA	TRBJ2-1	CASSIDMGESYNEQFF	TGTGCCAGTAGTATAGATATGGGGGAGAGCTACAATGAGCAGTTCTTC
TRBV2	NA	NA	TRBJ1-5	CASSEEEASNQPQHF	TGTGCCAGCAGTGAAGAAGAGGCGAGCAATCAGCCCCAGCATTTT
TRBV29-1	NA	NA	TRBJ2-7	CSVVGWGDEQYF	TGCAGCGTGGTAGGGTGGGGGGACGAGCAGTACTTC
TRBV5-1	NA	NA	TRBJ2-2	CASSADSPNTGELFF	TGCGCCAGCAGCGCGGACAGCCCGAACACCGGGGAGCTGTTTTTT
TRBV7-9	NA	NA	TRBJ2-2	CASSLSSLHGAVNTGELFF	TGTGCCAGCAGCTTATCGTCTCTTCATGGAGCGGTGAACACCGGGGAGCTGTTTTTT
TRBV5-4	once	TRBD2	TRBJ2-3	CASSFGLASQDTQYF	TGTGCCAGCAGCTTCGGACTAGCGTCTCAGGATACGCAGTATTTT
TRBV11-2	NA	NA	TRBJ2-1	CASSLDLLYNEQFF	TGTGCCAGCAGCTTAGATTTGTTATACAATGAGCAGTTCTTC
TRBV30	NA	TRBD2	TRBJ2-1	CALSRGRLAGGSSYNEQFF	TGTGCCTTAAGTCGGGGGCGACTAGCGGGAGGAAGCTCCTACAATGAGCAGTTCTTC
TRBV15	few	NA	TRBJ2-7	CATSREGGHEQYF	TGTGCCACCAGCAGAGAAGGTGGCCACGAGCAGTACTTC
TRBV7-9	NA	NA	TRBJ1-6	CASSLEAGVDSPLHF	TGTGCCAGCAGCTTAGAGGCAGGGGTTGATTCACCCCTCCACTTT
TRBV7-2	NA	TRBD2	TRBJ2-1	CASSLGGSVNEQFF	TGTGCCAGCAGCTTAGGCGGGAGTGTAAATGAGCAGTTCTTC
TRBV4-3	NA	NA	TRBJ1-1	CAGSQDNGAGTEAFF	TGCGCCGGCAGCCAAGATAACGGGGCAGGCACTGAAGCTTTCTTT
TRBV7-9	NA	TRBD1	TRBJ1-5	CASSLGLGQHSNQPQHF	TGTGCCAGCAGCTTAGGTTTGGGACAGCATAGCAATCAGCCCCAGCATTTT
TRBV10-1	few	TRBD2	TRBJ2-3	CASSEAGGTDTQYF	TGCGCCAGCAGTGAAGCGGGAGGCACAGATACGCAGTATTTT
TRBV7-2	once	NA	TRBJ2-7	CASSSPGTWQYF	TGTGCCAGCAGCTCCCCAGGCACGTGGCAGTACTTC
TRBV9	NA	NA	TRBJ2-3	CASSVVGGTDTQYF	TGTGCCAGCAGCGTAGTTGGCGGCACAGATACGCAGTATTTT
TRBV30	NA	NA	TRBJ2-3	CAWGVRDQYTQYF	TGTGCCTGGGGTGTACGGGACCAGTATACGCAGTATTTT
TRBV7-9	NA	NA	TRBJ2-1	CASSLFGGTGLGNEQFF	TGTGCCAGCAGCTTATTCGGAGGGACGGGGTTGGGGAATGAGCAGTTCTTC
TRBV29-1	NA	NA	TRBJ2-2	CSVMTDFTGELFF	TGCAGCGTTATGACGGACTTCACCGGGGAGCTGTTTTTT
TRBV28	NA	TRBD2	TRBJ2-7	CASSSTSGRGLLYEQYF	TGTGCCAGCAGCTCTACTAGCGGGAGAGGCCTCCTTTACGAGCAGTACTTC
TRBV11-2	NA	TRBD2	TRBJ2-7	CASSLNPGGGLYEQYF	TGTGCCAGCAGCTTAAATCCGGGCGGGGGGCTGTACGAGCAGTACTTC
TRBV15	NA	NA	TRBJ1-5	CATRRTGNQPQHF	TGTGCCACCAGGAGGACAGGCAATCAGCCCCAGCATTTT
TRBV5-6	NA	NA	TRBJ2-3	CASSLVRASRNQDTQYF	TGTGCCAGCAGCTTGGTAAGGGCCTCCAGAAACCAAGATACGCAGTATTTT
TRBV9	NA	TRBD2	TRBJ2-7	CASSPSGRSYEQYF	TGTGCCAGCAGCCCCAGCGGGAGATCCTACGAGCAGTACTTC
TRBV19	many	NA	TRBJ2-1	CASSIRSNEQFF	TGTGCCAGTAGTATTAGGAGCAATGAGCAGTTCTTC
TRBV5-1	NA	NA	TRBJ2-1	CASSLSVRNNEQFF	TGCGCCAGCAGCTTGTCTGTCCGTAACAATGAGCAGTTCTTC
TRBV30	NA	TRBD2	TRBJ2-7	CAWTLGLAGGPGAYEQYF	TGTGCCTGGACACTGGGACTAGCGGGAGGGCCTGGGGCCTACGAGCAGTACTTC
TRBV28	NA	TRBD1	TRBJ1-1	CASSLDPGGSTEAFF	TGTGCCAGCAGTTTAGATCCAGGGGGTAGCACTGAAGCTTTCTTT
TRBV9	NA	NA	TRBJ1-3	CASSANRDTESGNTIYF	TGTGCCAGCAGCGCCAACCGGGACACAGAGTCTGGAAACACCATATATTTT
TRBV7-2	NA	TRBD2	TRBJ2-7	CASSLAPPLAGLYEQYF	TGTGCCAGCAGCTTAGCCCCACCACTAGCGGGACTCTACGAGCAGTACTTC
TRBV4-2	NA	TRBD2	TRBJ2-5	CASSQDFRLTRTSGRGETQYF	TGTGCCAGCAGCCAAGATTTCCGGCTAACCAGGACTAGCGGGAGAGGAGAGACCCAGTACTTC